Listed below are T cell receptor beta chains from one sample, sequenced in a study of OX40 agonist ivuxolimab in advanced cancers. The table came from immunoSEQ multiplex PCR; TCRdb's copy has only in-frame clones and leaves some out. The top ten clones hold around 5.5% of a sample with approximately 98,000 clones, approximately 84% of them seen once. This specimen was CD4+ or CD8+ T cells sorted from blood, taken in a trial of the OX40 agonist ivuxolimab. Source of these receptors: an adult with an advanced solid tumor such as melanoma, head and neck, liver or kidney cancer. CDR3s include the opening cysteine and the closing phenylalanine or tryptophan. The order of the fields is V gene, J gene, D gene, clone size, CDR3 DNA, CDR3 protein. A D gene is named only where the DNA matches it firmly. Size is omitted from some rows. Given values are once, few, many or a class for expanded clones.

TRBV5-1	TRBJ2-3	TRBD2	few	TGCGCCAGCAGCTTGGTTGGGACTAGCGGGGTAGATACGCAGTATTTT	CASSLVGTSGVDTQYF
TRBV6-5	TRBJ1-1	NA	NA	TGTGCCAGCAGTCTTGACGAGGGCACTGAAGCTTTCTTT	CASSLDEGTEAFF
TRBV4-3	TRBJ2-7	NA	NA	TGCGCCAGCAGCTGGCGGGACAGCCCCTACGAGCAGTACTTC	CASSWRDSPYEQYF
TRBV7-3	TRBJ1-2	NA	NA	TGTGCCAGCAGCCGGACTGCCCGGGACAACGAGACCTTC	CASSRTARDNETF
TRBV7-2	TRBJ2-1	TRBD2	NA	TGTGCCAGCAGCCTACGGGAGGGCCTTTACAATGAGCAGTTCTTC	CASSLREGLYNEQFF
TRBV25-1	TRBJ2-5	NA	NA	TGTGCCAGCAGGGGGCCCCAAGAGACCCAGTACTTC	CASRGPQETQYF
TRBV11-2	TRBJ2-5	NA	once	TGTGCCAGCAGCCCCCAGGGTCAAGAGACCCAGTACTTC	CASSPQGQETQYF
TRBV11-2	TRBJ2-7	TRBD1	NA	TGTGCCAGCATTCCCAGGGGGTCCTACGAGCAGTACTTC	CASIPRGSYEQYF
TRBV29-1	TRBJ2-5	TRBD2	NA	TGCAGCGTTGGCGGGGGGACTTTTGGGACCCAGTACTTC	CSVGGGTFGTQYF
TRBV5-1	TRBJ2-5	TRBD2	NA	TGCGCCAGCAGCTGGGAGGGCGGACCGGGACTAGCGGGAGGGCCCCAAGAGACCCAGTACTTC	CASSWEGGPGLAGGPQETQYF
TRBV18	TRBJ2-1	NA	NA	TGTGCCAGCTCACAGCCAGGGACGGAGTTCTTC	CASSQPGTEFF
TRBV6-1	TRBJ1-5	TRBD1	NA	TGTGCCAGCAGGGTCACAGGGGATAGCAATCAGCCCCAGCATTTT	CASRVTGDSNQPQHF
TRBV6-1	TRBJ1-5	TRBD1	NA	TGTGCCAGCAGTGGTGACAGGGGGCCCAATCAGCCCCAGCATTTT	CASSGDRGPNQPQHF
TRBV4-1	TRBJ2-7	TRBD1	NA	TGCGCCAGCAGCCAGGCCTGGGGGACAGGCAGCGAGCAGTACTTC	CASSQAWGTGSEQYF
TRBV21-1	TRBJ2-2	NA	NA	TGTGCCAGCAGCTCCGGGGAGCTGTTTTTT	CASSSGELFF
TRBV14	TRBJ2-3	TRBD1	NA	TGTGCCAGCAGCCAAGACCCGGGACAGGGTTTGTATACGCAGTATTTT	CASSQDPGQGLYTQYF